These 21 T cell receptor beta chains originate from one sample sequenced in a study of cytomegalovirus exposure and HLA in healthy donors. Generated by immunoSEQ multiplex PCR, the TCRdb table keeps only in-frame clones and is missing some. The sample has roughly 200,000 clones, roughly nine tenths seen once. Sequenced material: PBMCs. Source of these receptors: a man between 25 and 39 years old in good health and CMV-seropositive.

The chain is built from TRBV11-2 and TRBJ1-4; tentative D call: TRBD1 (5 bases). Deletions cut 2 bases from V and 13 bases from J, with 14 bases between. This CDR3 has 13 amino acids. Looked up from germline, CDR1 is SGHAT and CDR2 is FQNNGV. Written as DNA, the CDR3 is TGTGCCAGCAGCTTATTGGTGCAGGGCGGACTGTTTTTT. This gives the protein CASSLLVQGGLFF.

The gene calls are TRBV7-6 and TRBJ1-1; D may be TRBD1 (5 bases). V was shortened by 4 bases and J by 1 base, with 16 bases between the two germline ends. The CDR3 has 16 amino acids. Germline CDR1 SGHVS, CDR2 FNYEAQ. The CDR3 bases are TGTGCCAGCAGCTCCCTGGGGAGGACATCGAACACTGAAGCTTTCTTT. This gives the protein CASSSLGRTSNTEAFF.

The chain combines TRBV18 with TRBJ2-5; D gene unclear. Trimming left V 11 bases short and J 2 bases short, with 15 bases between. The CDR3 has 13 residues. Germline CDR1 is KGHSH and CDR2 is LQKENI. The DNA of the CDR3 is TGTGCCGCTGCTGGGGTAGATCAAGAGACCCAGTACTTC. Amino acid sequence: CAAAGVDQETQYF.

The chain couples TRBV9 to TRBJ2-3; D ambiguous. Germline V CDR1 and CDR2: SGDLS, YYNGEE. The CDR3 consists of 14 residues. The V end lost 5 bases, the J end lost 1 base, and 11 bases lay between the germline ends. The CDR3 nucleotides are TGTGCCAGCAGTTCTAGGTTCGGCACAGATACGCAGTATTTT. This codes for CASSSRFGTDTQYF.

CDR3 coding DNA: TGTGCCAGCAGTGAACAGGGTCCTCAGCCCCAGCATTTT. Translated: CASSEQGPQPQHF. The chain joins TRBV6-1 to TRBJ1-5, with a possible D match to TRBD1 (5 bases). This CDR3 comprises 13 residues. CDR1 is MNHNS, CDR2 SASEGT, per germline. V was shortened by 2 bases and J by 6 bases, with 8 bases between the two germline ends.

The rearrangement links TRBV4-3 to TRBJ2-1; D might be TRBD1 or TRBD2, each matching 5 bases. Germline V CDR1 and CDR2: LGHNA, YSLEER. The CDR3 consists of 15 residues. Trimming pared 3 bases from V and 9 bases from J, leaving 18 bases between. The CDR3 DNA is TGCGCCAGCAGCCAGACATGGGACGGCCGTCGTGAGCAGTTCTTC. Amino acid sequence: CASSQTWDGRREQFF.

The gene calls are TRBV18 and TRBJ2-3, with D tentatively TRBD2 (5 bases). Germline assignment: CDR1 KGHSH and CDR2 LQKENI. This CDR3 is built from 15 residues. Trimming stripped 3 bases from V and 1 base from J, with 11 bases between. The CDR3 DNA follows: TGTGCCAGCTCACCTGAGGGCCTCGGCACAGATACGCAGTATTTT. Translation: CASSPEGLGTDTQYF.

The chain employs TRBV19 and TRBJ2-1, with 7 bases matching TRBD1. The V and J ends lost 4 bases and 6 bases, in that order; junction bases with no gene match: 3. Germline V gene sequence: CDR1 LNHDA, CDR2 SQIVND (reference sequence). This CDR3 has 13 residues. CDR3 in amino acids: CASSTRDSNEQFF. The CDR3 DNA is TGTGCCAGTAGTACCCGGGACAGCAATGAGCAGTTCTTC.

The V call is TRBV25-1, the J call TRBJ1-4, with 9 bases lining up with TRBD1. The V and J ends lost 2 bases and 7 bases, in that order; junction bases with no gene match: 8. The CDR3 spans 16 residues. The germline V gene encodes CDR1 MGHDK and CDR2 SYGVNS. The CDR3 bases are TGTGCCAGCAGTGAAATGGGGACAGGGTTGGGTGAAAAACTGTTTTTT. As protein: CASSEMGTGLGEKLFF.

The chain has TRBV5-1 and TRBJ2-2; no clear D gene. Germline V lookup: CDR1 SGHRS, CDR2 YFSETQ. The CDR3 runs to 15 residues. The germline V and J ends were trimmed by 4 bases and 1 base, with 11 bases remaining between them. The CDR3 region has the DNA TGCGCCAGCAGCCCCGGAAGGGAGAACACCGGGGAGCTGTTTTTT. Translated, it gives CASSPGRENTGELFF.

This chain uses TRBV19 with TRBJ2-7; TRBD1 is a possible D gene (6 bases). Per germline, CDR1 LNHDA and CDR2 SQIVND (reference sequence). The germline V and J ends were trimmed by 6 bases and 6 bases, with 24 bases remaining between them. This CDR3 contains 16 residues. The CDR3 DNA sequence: TGTGCCAGTAGCTGGGGCCTAGGACAGCCTACGGGCGAGCAGTACTTC. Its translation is CASSWGLGQPTGEQYF. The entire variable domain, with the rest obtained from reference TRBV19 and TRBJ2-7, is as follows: DGGITQSPKYLFRKEGQNVTLSCEQNLNHDAMYWYRQDPGQGLRLIYYSQIVNDFQKGDIAEGYSVSREKKESFPLTVTSAQKNPTAFYLCASSWGLGQPTGEQYFGPGTRLTVT.

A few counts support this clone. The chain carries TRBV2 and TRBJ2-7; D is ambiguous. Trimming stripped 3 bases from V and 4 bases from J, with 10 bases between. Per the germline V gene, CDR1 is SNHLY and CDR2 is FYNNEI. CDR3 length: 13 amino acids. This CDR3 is CASSEVPWYEQYF. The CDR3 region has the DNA TGTGCCAGCAGTGAGGTCCCATGGTACGAGCAGTACTTC. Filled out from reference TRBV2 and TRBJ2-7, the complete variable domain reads EPEVTQTPSHQVTQMGQEVILRCVPISNHLYFYWYRQILGQKVEFLVSFYNNEISEKSEIFDDQFSVERPDGSNFTLKIRSTKLEDSAMYFCASSEVPWYEQYFGPGTRLTVT.

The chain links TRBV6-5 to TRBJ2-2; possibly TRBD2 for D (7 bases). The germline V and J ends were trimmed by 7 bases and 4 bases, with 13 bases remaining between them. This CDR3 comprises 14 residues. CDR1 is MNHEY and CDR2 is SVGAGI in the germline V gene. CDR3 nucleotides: TGTGCCAGCAATCACGGGGGGCGCACCGGGGAGCTGTTTTTT. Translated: CASNHGGRTGELFF.

The CDR3 region is CASSQDPRVMYNEQFF. The CDR3 DNA follows: TGCGCCAGCAGCCAAGATCCCAGGGTAATGTACAATGAGCAGTTCTTC. The chain recombines TRBV4-3 with TRBJ2-1; possibly TRBD1 for D (5 bases). Germline-derived CDR1 and CDR2 are LGHNA and YSLEER. This CDR3 comprises 16 residues. Trimming stripped 0 bases from V and 4 bases from J, with 13 bases between.

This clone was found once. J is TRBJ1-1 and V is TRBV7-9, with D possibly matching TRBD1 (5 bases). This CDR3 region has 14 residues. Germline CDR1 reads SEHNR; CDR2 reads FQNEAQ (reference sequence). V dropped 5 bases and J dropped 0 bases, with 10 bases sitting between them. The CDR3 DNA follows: TGTGCCAGCAGCGAAGGGACGTTGAACACTGAAGCTTTCTTT. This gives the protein CASSEGTLNTEAFF.

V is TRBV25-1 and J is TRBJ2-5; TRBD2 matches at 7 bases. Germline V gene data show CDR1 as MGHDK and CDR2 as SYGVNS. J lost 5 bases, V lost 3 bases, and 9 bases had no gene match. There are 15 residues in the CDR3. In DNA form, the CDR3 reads TGTGCCAGCAGTGACCTCTTGCGGGAGAGGGAGACCCAGTACTTC. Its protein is CASSDLLRERETQYF. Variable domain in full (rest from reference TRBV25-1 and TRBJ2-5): EADIYQTPRYLVIGTGKKITLECSQTMGHDKMYWYQQDPGMELHLIHYSYGVNSTEKGDLSSESTVSRIRTEHFPLTLESARPSHTSQYLCASSDLLRERETQYFGPGTRLLVL.

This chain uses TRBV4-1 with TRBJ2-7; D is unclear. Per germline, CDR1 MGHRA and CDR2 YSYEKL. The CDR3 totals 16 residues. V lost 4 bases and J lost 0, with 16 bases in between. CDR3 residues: CASSPLGQPYSYEQYF. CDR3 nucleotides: TGCGCCAGCAGCCCCCTTGGGCAGCCGTACTCCTACGAGCAGTACTTC.

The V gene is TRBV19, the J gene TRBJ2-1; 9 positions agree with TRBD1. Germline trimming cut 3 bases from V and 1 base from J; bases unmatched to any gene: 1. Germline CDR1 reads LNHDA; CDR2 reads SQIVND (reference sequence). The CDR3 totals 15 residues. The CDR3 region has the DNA TGTGCCAGTAGTATGGGACAGGGTTCCTACAATGAGCAGTTCTTC. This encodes CASSMGQGSYNEQFF.

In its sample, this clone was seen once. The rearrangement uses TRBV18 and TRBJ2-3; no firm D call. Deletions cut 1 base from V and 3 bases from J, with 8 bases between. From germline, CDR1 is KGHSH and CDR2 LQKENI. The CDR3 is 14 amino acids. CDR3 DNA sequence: TGTGCCAGCTCACCACTCGCTGAGACAGATACGCAGTATTTT. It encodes CASSPLAETDTQYF.

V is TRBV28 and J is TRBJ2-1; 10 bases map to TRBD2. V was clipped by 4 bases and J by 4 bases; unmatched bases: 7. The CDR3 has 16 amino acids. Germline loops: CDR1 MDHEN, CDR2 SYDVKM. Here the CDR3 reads CASSSVAGGEYNEQFF. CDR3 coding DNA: TGTGCCAGCAGTTCCGTAGCGGGAGGCGAATACAATGAGCAGTTCTTC.

In DNA, the CDR3 is TGTGCCAGCAGTTTATTATGGACTAGCGGGAGAAATGAGCAGTTCTTC. This encodes CASSLLWTSGRNEQFF. This sequence joins TRBV27 and TRBJ2-1; TRBD2 agrees at 13 bases. Germline V gene lookup returns CDR1 MNHEY and CDR2 SMNVEV (reference sequence). V lost 1 base and J lost 7; bases outside the gene matches: 4. This CDR3 is 16 amino acids long.